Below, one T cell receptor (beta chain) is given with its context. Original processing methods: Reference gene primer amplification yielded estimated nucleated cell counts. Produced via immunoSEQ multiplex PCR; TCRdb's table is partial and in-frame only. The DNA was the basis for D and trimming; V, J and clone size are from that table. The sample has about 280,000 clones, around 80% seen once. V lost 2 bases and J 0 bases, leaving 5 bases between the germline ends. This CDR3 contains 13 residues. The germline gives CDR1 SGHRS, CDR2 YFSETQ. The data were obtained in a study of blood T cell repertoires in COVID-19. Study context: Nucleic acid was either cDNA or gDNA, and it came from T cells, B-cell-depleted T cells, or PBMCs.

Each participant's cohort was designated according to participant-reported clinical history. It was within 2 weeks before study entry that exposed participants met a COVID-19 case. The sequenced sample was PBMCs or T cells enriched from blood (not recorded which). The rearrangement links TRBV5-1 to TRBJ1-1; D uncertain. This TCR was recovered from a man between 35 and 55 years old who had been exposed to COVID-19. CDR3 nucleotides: TGCGCCAGCAGCTTACAGATGAACACTGAAGCTTTCTTT. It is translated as CASSLQMNTEAFF.